This TCR beta chain was found in a study of cytomegalovirus exposure and HLA in healthy donors (dated by TCRdb to 2017 to 2019). Broadly, across the study: An earlier analysis of a few hundred of the donors reported around 280 Gb of sequence data and 90 million to 120 million unique TCR beta sequences obtained from around 180 million T cells. Across under 500 genotyped donors of the cohort, an average of about 240,000 unique TCR beta nucleotide sequences per donor were sequenced, and around 19% of those sequences were non-productive. The study profiled the T cell repertoires of 666 subjects by immunosequencing and related them to cytomegalovirus serostatus. In an earlier analysis of 550 to 700 of the donors, high-throughput TCR beta sequencing was used to judge whether each TCR beta V gene segment behaved as functional or pseudogenic. The aim of the study was to test whether cataloging public T cell receptors could identify signatures of past pathogen exposure. High-throughput TCR immunosequencing, statistical association of individual TCRs with disease status, and machine learning were combined to predict cytomegalovirus infection status. In a later analysis, previously published TCR beta repertoires from 666 donors were re-analyzed and high-resolution HLA genotyping was added so that TCR occurrence patterns could be studied. Both class I and class II loci were covered by HLA typing, at four-digit resolution. Besides the first cohort of about 730 subjects, a separate validation cohort made up of 120 different subjects was used. A later genetic analysis took genome-wide SNP genotypes for about 55% of the roughly 670 donors and used that subset as a discovery cohort. Rather than using new phenotypic data, the later analysis identified candidate immune exposures from TCR beta sequences and from how often those sequences occurred across donors. Every repertoire in the discovery cohort had been generated on one and the same sequencing platform. Around 320 gigabases of sequencing data and tens of millions of unique TCR sequences were included in an early release covering 550 to 650 HLA-typed donors. Of the roughly 430 genotyped donors, approximately 83% fell in the genetic ancestry cluster associated with self-reported Caucasian donors. Donor age, sex, ethnicity and CMV serostatus were compiled alongside the repertoire data. Typing coverage differed by locus: A, B, C, DRB1 and DQB1 were typed in roughly 620-640 donors, DQA1 in 522, DPA1 in over 600, and DPB1 in 450 to 480. Four or five DR-DQ haplotypes were treated as single units for association and clustering because of strong linkage in the cohort. Study-wide conclusions, independent of this receptor: The authors suggested that the approach could potentially be generalized to other disease states and immunological phenotypes. In both the original and validation cohorts, the classifier was reported to diagnose cytomegalovirus status with high specificity and sensitivity. The sequencing pipeline was judged likely to have produced a cluster of highly shared sequence variants as a technical artifact. A total of 150 to 200 TCR beta chains were listed by the study as associated with cytomegalovirus. At a false discovery rate of 0.05, a later analysis linked 16,951 TCR beta sequences to specific HLA alleles. In an earlier analysis of 587 of the donors, most TCR beta V segments appeared in productive rearrangements about 87% or about 30% of the time, broadly matching IMGT annotations. The cohort was sequenced for TCR beta chains only, and without alpha or paired-chain data the features that could be detected were limited. Compared with the roughly 670-donor mean, donors in an Asian-associated ancestry cluster had fewer N-insertions in productive TCRs, according to a later genetic analysis. The earlier analysis of a few hundred of the donors excluded approximately 17 rarely observed V segments, including chromosome 9 orphons, because counts were too low. In a later analysis, HLA-associated TCR beta chains were found to be more clonally expanded and to have lower generation probabilities than equally common non-associated chains. Several of the top co-occurrence clusters appeared to be linked to parvovirus B19, influenza, CMV and Epstein-Barr virus, according to a later analysis. In a later analysis, TCR association rates were found to vary across HLA loci, with the most associated TCRs seen for DRB1 alleles and the fewest for HLA-C alleles. Linkage disequilibrium might explain the correlated functional status among segregating V segments, but an unknown experimental factor could not be excluded. Most CMV-associated TCR beta chains appeared to be HLA-restricted in a later analysis, and the HLA associations seemed to be driven largely by CMV exposure. When HLA alleles, especially DR and DQ, strongly co-occurred, TCR associations were difficult to assign to individual alleles. A further reported finding was that TCR beta sequences accurately predicted the HLA-A and HLA-B alleles for most subjects in the first cohort. Some IMGT-functional V segments, including TRBV6-2 and TRBV6-3, could not be told apart with the 87-base-pair reads, so those segments were excluded. V-gene and J-gene trimming of TCR beta chains was associated with a missense DCLRE1C variant in a later genetic analysis, and the association was replicated in an independent cohort. Roughly uniform sequencing depth across donors was assumed in presence/absence analyses, although this assumption may not hold. In vitro tests confirmed that a few of the cytomegalovirus-associated TCR beta chains recognize cytomegalovirus antigens. Most TCR sequences were observed very rarely across donors, whereas some public TCRs were present in many individuals. HLA typing was unavailable for some donors at each locus, so association tests used only the typed subset. The only immune exposure information available for the cohort was CMV serostatus.

The cohort consisted of hundreds of healthy bone marrow donors. Cohort members were all nominally healthy when sampled, although unrecorded immune exposures were likely present. The donor was CMV seropositive and was included in the group of around 300 seropositive cohort members. Every donor gave a peripheral blood sample, and the peripheral blood mononuclear cells from that sample were used for TCR beta sequencing. Genomic DNA was extracted from the blood cell samples with the Qiagen DNeasy Blood Extraction Kit. From a lookup of the germline V gene, CDR1 and CDR2 are SQVTM and ANQGSEA. At the junction V is shortened by 5 bases and J by 5 bases; bases outside the gene matches: 10. Its CDR3 holds 15 amino acids, cysteine through phenylalanine. Only the CDR3 region is kept as DNA, spanning 45 bases read in frame from base 1. Receptors were amplified or captured by the immunoSEQ multiplex PCR assay. For the multiplex PCR, a mixture combining 60 forward primers for TCR Vbeta segments and 13 reverse primers for TCR Jbeta segments was used. The CDR3 region of rearranged TCR beta genes was amplified from genomic DNA with a multiplex PCR assay. On the Illumina HiSeq System, the amplified TCR beta libraries were sequenced as 87-base-pair reads. As for the authors' bioinformatics: A later analysis tallied about 77 million unique TCR beta chains across the 666 repertoires, and about 10 million of those chains were shared by two or more donors. To remove PCR and sequencing errors, raw reads were error-corrected and collapsed into unique sequences using a nearest-neighbor algorithm that merged closely related sequences. V, D and J gene segments were assigned by aligning CDR3 sequences to IMGT reference sequences. For a sequence to be retained, a match of at least six nucleotides to both a V gene segment and a J gene segment was required. A rearrangement was called productive if the CDR3 had no stop codons and remained in frame with V and J, and every other rearrangement was called non-productive. CDR3 was defined by IMGT convention, running from the second conserved V-encoded cysteine to the conserved J-encoded phenylalanine. The earlier analysis of 587 of the donors excluded sequences that lacked an unambiguous match to a single V gene segment. In an earlier analysis of several hundred of the donors, V segments were called functional above 56.7% productive rearrangements and were called segregating when the between-donor standard deviation exceeded 5%. A statistical classification framework was built to diagnose cytomegalovirus status from the catalog of TCR beta chain sequences. A later analysis assigned V and J genes by comparing TCR nucleotide sequences with IMGT/GENE-DB human TR gene sequences. The TCRdist pipeline was used in a later analysis to assign CDR3 sequences and most-parsimonious VDJ recombination scenarios. In a later analysis, each TCR beta chain was defined by its CDR3 amino acid sequence together with its V-gene family, and reads without a unique V-gene family were excluded. A later analysis removed several hundred highly shared, low-generation-probability nucleotide sequences to deal with suspected cross-contamination and a sequencing artifact. For each public chain, a later analysis derived a clonal expansion index from normalized ranks of inferred template counts within each repertoire. In a later analysis, generation probabilities were computed with a VDJ recombination model fitted to out-of-frame rearrangements, and the resulting probabilities were checked against IGoR. In a later analysis, TCR-TCR, TCR-HLA and TCR-CMV co-occurrence was scored with hypergeometric tests, and a repertoire-size bias correction was applied to TCR pairs. A later analysis estimated false discovery rates by permuting HLA or CMV assignments 20 times. A later analysis grouped co-occurring TCRs with DBSCAN, adding TCRdist sequence similarity when clustering within HLA-allele-positive subsets. For co-occurrence clustering, repertoires with fewer than 30,000 or more than 120,000 public chains were excluded, along with a handful of repertoires with anomalous nucleotide sharing. TCRdb provides this immuneACCESS table in a form limited to in-frame rearrangements. Some clones are lacking; in checked studies, under half of them reflect an unresolved V gene, and why the rest are absent is not known. V, J and clone size derive from that table, while D and trimming were established from the DNA sequence. The sample includes around 100,000 clones, with 74% observed a single time. The ten largest clones add up to around 4.9% of the sample.

A word on this clone: Its antigen is not yet known. No much larger clone exists at a distance of one base, and base qualities are not known.

The sequence is built from TRBV29-1 and TRBJ2-3, with 10 bases in between that match TRBD1. Sequenced: PBMCs. The receptor was derived from a young man in good health and CMV-seropositive. The CDR3 amino acid sequence is: CSVRNRDRGGDTQYF. The DNA sequence is TGCAGCGTTCGCAACCGGGACAGGGGTGGAGATACGCAGTATTTT.